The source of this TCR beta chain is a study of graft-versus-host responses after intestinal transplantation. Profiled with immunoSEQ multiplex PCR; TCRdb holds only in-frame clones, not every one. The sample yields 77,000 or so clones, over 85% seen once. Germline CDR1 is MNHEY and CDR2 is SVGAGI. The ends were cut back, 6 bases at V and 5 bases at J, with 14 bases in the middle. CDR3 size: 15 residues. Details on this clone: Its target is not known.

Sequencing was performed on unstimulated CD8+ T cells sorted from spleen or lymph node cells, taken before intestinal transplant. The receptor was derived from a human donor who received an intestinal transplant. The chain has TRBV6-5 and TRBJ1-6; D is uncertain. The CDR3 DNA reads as TGTGCCAGCAGGGCCTTCTGGGCCGATAATTCACCCCTCCACTTT. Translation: CASRAFWADNSPLHF.